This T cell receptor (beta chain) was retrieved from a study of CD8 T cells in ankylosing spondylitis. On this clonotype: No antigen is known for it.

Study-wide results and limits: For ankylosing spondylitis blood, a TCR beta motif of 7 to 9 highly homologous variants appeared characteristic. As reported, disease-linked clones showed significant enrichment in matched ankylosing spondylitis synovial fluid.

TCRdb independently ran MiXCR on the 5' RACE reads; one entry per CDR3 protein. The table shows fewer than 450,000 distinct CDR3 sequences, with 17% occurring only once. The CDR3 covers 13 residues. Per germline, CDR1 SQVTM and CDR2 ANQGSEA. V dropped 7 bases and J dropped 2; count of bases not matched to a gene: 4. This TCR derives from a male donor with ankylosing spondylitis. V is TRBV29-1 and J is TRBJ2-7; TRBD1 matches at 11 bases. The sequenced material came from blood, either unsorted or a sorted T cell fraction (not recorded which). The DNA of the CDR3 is TGCAGCGCCTGGGGACAGGGGGCCTACGAGCAGTACTTC. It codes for CSAWGQGAYEQYF.